This T cell receptor (beta chain) was identified in a study of Tregs in tolerant kidney transplant recipients. Mixed chimerism was transient after nonmyeloablative marrow transplants from related graft donors. CD4+CD25+CD127- Tregs, CD4+CD25- non-Tregs, CD4 and CD8 cells were sorted. Notes on this clone: Its antigen is as yet unknown.

V shed 5 bases and J 2 bases; nucleotides not matched to a gene: 2. CDR1 is SGHTA, CDR2 FQGNSA, per germline. The CDR3 consists of 15 residues. Repertoires were generated with immunoSEQ multiplex PCR, while TCRdb's copy carries only in-frame clones and drops some. The sample yields about 81,000 clones, 75% to 95% seen once. Whole-study findings and limits: Tregs expanded with activated donor B cells seemed most donor-specific. Findings come from small patient numbers and require larger validation.

The chain couples TRBV7-2 to TRBJ2-1; 11 bases map to TRBD2. This sample comprised CD4+ T cells from blood (PBMCs), obtained 24 months after the transplant. This clonotype was obtained from a human patient who received a combined kidney and bone marrow transplant. Some T cells may be graft donor cells. CDR3 in amino acids: CASSDSGGAYNEQFF. Written as DNA, the CDR3 is TGTGCCAGCAGCGATAGCGGGGGGGCCTACAATGAGCAGTTCTTC.